Below, one T cell receptor beta chain is given with its context. TCRdb used MiXCR to reprocess the reads, holding one entry per CDR3 protein. The sample lists 88,000 or so distinct CDR3 sequences; less than 40% were seen once. These data originate in a study of type 1 regulatory T cells. Study-level background: T-allo10 is an in vitro-generated, Tr1-enriched CD4 T cell product specific for alloantigen.

This receptor was taken from a human donor in good health. Sequenced material: CD4+ T cells, either the whole sample or a sorted fraction (not recorded which).

CDR3 nucleotide sequence: TGTGCCAGCAGCAGTGATAGGGGGCGCACTGAAGCTTTCTTT. Protein sequence: CASSSDRGRTEAFF. The chain combines TRBV7-9 with TRBJ1-1; 7 positions agree with TRBD1. V gave up 5 bases and J gave up 4 bases; unmatched junction bases: 7. Germline CDR1 is SEHNR and CDR2 is FQNEAQ (reference sequence). The CDR3 spans 14 residues. The full variable domain, with the rest looked up from reference TRBV7-9 and TRBJ1-1, is DTGVSQNPRHKITKRGQNVTFRCDPISEHNRLYWYRQTLGQGPEFLTYFQNEAQLEKSRLLSDRFSAERPKGSFSTLEIQRTEQGDSAMYLCASSSDRGRTEAFFGQGTRLTVV.